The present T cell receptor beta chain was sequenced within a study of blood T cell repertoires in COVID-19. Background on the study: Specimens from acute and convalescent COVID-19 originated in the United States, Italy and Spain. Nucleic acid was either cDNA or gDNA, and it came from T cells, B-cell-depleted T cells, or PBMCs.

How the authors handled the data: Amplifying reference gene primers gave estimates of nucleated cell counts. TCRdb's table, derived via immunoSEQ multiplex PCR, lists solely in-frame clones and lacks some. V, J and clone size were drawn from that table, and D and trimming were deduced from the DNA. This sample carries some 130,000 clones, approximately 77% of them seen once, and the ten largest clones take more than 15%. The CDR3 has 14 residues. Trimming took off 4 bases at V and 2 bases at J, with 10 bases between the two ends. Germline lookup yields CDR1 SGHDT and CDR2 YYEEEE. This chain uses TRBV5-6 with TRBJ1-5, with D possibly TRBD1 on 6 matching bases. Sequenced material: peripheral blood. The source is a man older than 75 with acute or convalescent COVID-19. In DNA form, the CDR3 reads TGTGCCAGCAGCGCGGGGGGGCGCAATCAGCCCCAGCATTTT. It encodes CASSAGGRNQPQHF.